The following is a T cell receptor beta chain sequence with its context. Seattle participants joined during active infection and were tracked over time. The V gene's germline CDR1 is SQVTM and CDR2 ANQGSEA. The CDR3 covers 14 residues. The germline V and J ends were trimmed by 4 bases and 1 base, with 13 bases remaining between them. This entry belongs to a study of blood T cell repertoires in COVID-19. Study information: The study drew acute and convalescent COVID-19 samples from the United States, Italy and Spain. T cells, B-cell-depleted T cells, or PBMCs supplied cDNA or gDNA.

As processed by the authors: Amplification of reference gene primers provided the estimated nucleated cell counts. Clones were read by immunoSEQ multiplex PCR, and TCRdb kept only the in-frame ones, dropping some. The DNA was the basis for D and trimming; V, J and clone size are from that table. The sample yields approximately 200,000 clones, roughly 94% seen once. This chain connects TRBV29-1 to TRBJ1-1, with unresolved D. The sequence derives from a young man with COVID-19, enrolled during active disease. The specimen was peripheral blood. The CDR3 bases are TGCAGCGTTGTACTCAAATACTCGAACACTGAAGCTTTCTTT. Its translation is CSVVLKYSNTEAFF.